This T cell receptor (beta chain) was recovered during a study of T cells in women clearing cervical HPV infection. As for the study in general: Controls' single incident HPV16 infection cleared within 12 months without precancer. Study-level points and caveats: Effector/memory and HPV-specific T cells were not isolated, and association timing is unknown.

On this clone: What it binds is not known. The read gets to within 3 residues of the CDR3 end, and the germline J gene fills in the rest.

Per germline, CDR1 LNHDA and CDR2 SQIVND (reference sequence). The trim removed 6 bases at V and 4 bases at J, leaving 2 bases unmatched. This CDR3 spans 14 amino acids. Repertoires were generated with immunoSEQ multiplex PCR, while TCRdb's copy carries only in-frame clones and drops some. Its clone listing holds 25,000 to 35,000 clones. V usage is TRBV19 and J usage is TRBJ2-3, with 12 bases fitting TRBD2. The clonotype was recovered from a woman between 18 and 70 years old with a cervical HPV16 infection that either progressed to CIN3+ or cleared (not recorded which). Sequencing used blood buffy coat. The CDR3 loop is CASRLAGGPDTQYF. CDR3 bases read: TGTGCCAGTAGACTAGCGGGAGGTCCAGATACG.